The present entry profiles one T cell receptor (beta chain) with its context. Original processing notes: It was from reference gene primer amplification that nucleated cell counts were estimated. Assay: immunoSEQ multiplex PCR; the TCRdb copy retains only in-frame clones and omits some. V, J and clone size were drawn from that table, and D and trimming were deduced from the DNA. The repertoire holds over 25,000 clones, more than 80% seen once, with about two fifths in the top ten. This entry comes from a study of blood T cell repertoires in COVID-19. Study details: Sources were T cells, B-cell-depleted T cells, or PBMCs; the material itself was cDNA or gDNA.

Material: peripheral blood. The origin of this receptor is an elderly woman with acute or convalescent COVID-19.

The CDR3 DNA reads TGTGCCAGCAGTGATCTCGGGGGGCGGGGAGCTATCACAGATACGCAGTATTTT. Protein sequence: CASSDLGGRGAITDTQYF. The chain is built from TRBV2 and TRBJ2-3; D perhaps matches TRBD2 (7 bases). This CDR3 has 18 amino acids. Trimming left V 3 bases short and J 2 bases short, with 21 bases between. Germline loops: CDR1 SNHLY, CDR2 FYNNEI.